The rows below give T cell receptor beta chains drawn from one sample of a study of sequential checkpoint blockade in melanoma. The repertoire was sequenced with immunoSEQ multiplex PCR; TCRdb's copy has only in-frame clones and lacks some. The sample holds some 4,000 clones; 23% are singletons and the top ten take 9.1%. Material: tumor tissue (inferred from file names), obtained from a patient given nivolumab and ipilimumab in sequence. These receptors all stem from a human donor with melanoma. CDR3s include the opening cysteine and the closing phenylalanine or tryptophan.

CASSLGTGDGYTF	TRBV7-1	TRBJ1-2
CASVPGFNYEQYF	TRBV23-1	TRBJ2-7
CASSQGLNYEQYF	TRBV6-8	TRBJ2-7
CASSMVGGLQETQYF	TRBV19	TRBJ2-5
CASSFTLGAGSGSEQFF	TRBV11-3	TRBJ2-1
CASSLQREKLFF	TRBV19	TRBJ1-4
CASSRGSGQGRGYTF	TRBV23-1	TRBJ1-2
CASSWGDGPGTQYF	TRBV19	TRBJ2-3
CASSYRAPIDSSGNTIYF	TRBV6-8	TRBJ1-3
CASSATGQGETQYF	TRBV11-3	TRBJ2-5